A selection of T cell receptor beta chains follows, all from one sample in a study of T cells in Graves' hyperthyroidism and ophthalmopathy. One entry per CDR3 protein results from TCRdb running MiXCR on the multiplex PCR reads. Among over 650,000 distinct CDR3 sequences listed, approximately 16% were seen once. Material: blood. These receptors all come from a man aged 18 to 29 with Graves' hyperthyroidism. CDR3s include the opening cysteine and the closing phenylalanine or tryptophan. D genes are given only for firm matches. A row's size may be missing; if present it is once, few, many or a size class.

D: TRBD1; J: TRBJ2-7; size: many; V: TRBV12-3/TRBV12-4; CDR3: CASSHPGQGRYEQYF; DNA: TGTGCCAGCAGCCACCCGGGACAGGGGAGGTACGAGCAGTACTTC
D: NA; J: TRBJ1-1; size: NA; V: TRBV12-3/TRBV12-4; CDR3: CASRSRLANTEAFF; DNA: TGTGCCAGCAGGTCCAGGCTGGCGAACACTGAAGCTTTCTTT
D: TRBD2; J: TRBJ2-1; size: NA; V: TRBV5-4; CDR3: CASSQALAALHEQFF; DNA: TGTGCCAGCAGCCAGGCTCTAGCGGCCTTACATGAGCAGTTCTTC
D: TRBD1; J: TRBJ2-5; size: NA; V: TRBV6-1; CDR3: CASSEGGAGGVLQYF; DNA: TGTGCCAGCAGTGAAGGAGGGGCAGGGGGCGTCCTTCAGTACTTC
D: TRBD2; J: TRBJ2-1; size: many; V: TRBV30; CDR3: CAWSALAGGYDEQFF; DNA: TGTGCCTGGAGTGCCCTAGCGGGAGGTTACGATGAGCAGTTCTTC
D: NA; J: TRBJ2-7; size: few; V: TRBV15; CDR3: CATSRAKGFSYEQYF; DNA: TGTGCCACCAGCAGGGCCAAGGGGTTCTCCTACGAGCAGTACTTC
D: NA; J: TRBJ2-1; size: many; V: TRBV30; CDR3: CAWSASGYEQFF; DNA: TGTGCCTGGAGTGCGAGCGGATATGAGCAGTTCTTC
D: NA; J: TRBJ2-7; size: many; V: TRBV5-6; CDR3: CASSPAAGIHSYEQYF; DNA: TGTGCCAGCAGCCCCGCGGCAGGTATTCACTCCTACGAGCAGTACTTC
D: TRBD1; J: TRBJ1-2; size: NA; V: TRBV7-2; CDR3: CASSLKGAGGYTF; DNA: TGTGCCAGCAGCTTAAAGGGGGCTGGAGGCTACACCTTC
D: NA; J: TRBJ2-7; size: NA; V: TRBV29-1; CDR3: CSVEAVGGVKQYF; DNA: TGCAGCGTTGAAGCCGTGGGAGGTGTAAAGCAGTACTTC
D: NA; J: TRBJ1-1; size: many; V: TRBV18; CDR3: CASSPNVGGTEAFF; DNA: TGTGCCAGCTCACCTAACGTGGGGGGCACTGAAGCTTTCTTT
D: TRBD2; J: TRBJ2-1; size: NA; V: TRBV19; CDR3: CASRLLAGGPREQFF; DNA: TGTGCCAGTAGACTCCTAGCGGGAGGGCCTCGGGAGCAGTTCTTC
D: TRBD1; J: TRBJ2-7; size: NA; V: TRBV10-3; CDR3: CAIRSGTGRYEQYF; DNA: TGTGCCATCAGATCCGGGACAGGCCGCTACGAGCAGTACTTC
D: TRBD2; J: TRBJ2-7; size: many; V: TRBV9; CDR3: CASSPSGRPYEQYF; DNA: TGTGCCAGCAGCCCCAGCGGGAGGCCCTACGAGCAGTACTTC
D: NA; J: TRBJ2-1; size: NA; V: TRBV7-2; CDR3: CASSFGGSAEQFF; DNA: TGTGCCAGCAGCTTCGGCGGGTCGGCTGAGCAGTTCTTC
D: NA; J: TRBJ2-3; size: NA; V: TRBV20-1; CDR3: CSADSSTDTQYF; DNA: TGCAGTGCTGACAGCAGCACAGATACGCAGTATTTT
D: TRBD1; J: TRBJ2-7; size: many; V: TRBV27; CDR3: CASSSSTGASYEQYF; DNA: TGTGCCAGCAGTTCCTCGACAGGGGCATCCTACGAGCAGTACTTC
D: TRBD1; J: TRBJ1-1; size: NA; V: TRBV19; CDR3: CASSTTGAWGNTEAFF; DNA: TGTGCCAGTAGTACCACAGGGGCCTGGGGAAACACTGAAGCTTTCTTT
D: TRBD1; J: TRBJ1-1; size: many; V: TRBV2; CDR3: CASSGDSNTEAFF; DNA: TGTGCCAGCAGCGGGGACAGTAACACTGAAGCTTTCTTT
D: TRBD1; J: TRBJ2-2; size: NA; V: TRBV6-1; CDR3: CASRLQGAGGVYTGELFF; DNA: TGTGCCAGCAGGCTACAGGGGGCTGGGGGGGTATACACCGGGGAGCTGTTTTTT
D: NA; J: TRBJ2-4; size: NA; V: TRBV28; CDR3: CASSLRGGVLAKNIQYF; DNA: TGTGCCAGCAGTTTAAGAGGGGGAGTTCTAGCCAAAAACATTCAGTACTTC
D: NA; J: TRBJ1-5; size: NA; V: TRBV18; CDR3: CASSPNRNSNQPQHF; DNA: TGTGCCAGCTCACCAAACAGGAATAGCAATCAGCCCCAGCATTTT
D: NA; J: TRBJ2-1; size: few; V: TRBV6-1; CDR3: CASGQIPNEQFF; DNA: TGTGCCAGCGGGCAGATTCCCAATGAGCAGTTCTTC
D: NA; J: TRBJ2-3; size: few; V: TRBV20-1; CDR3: CSARGSVTDTQYF; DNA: TGCAGTGCTAGAGGGTCGGTCACAGATACGCAGTATTTT
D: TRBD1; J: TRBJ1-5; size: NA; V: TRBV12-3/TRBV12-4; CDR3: CASKRGQGRNQPQHF; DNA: TGTGCCAGCAAAAGGGGACAGGGGAGGAATCAGCCCCAGCATTTT
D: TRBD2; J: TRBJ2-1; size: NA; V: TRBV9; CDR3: CASSAYGTSGLNEQFF; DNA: TGTGCCAGCAGCGCTTATGGGACTAGCGGGCTGAATGAGCAGTTCTTC
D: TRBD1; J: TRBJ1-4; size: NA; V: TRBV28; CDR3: CASSLTGQGLNEKLFF; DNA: TGTGCCAGCAGTTTAACAGGACAGGGACTTAATGAAAAACTGTTTTTT
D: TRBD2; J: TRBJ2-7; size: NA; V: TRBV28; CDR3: CASSLTRPGGGLSYEQYF; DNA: TGTGCCAGCAGTTTAACCCGCCCTGGGGGGGGACTCTCCTACGAGCAGTACTTC
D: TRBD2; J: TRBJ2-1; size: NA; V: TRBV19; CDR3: CASRRLAEDEQFF; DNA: TGTGCCAGTAGACGACTAGCGGAGGATGAGCAGTTCTTC
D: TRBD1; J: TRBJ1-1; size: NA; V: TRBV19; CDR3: CASSFRPGTGLVTEAFF; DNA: TGTGCCAGTAGTTTCCGTCCCGGGACAGGGTTGGTCACTGAAGCTTTCTTT
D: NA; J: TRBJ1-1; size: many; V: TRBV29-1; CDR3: CSVRTVMNTEAFF; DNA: TGCAGCGTCCGGACAGTGATGAACACTGAAGCTTTCTTT
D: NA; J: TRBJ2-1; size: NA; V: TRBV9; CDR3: CASSASPEDEQFF; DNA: TGTGCCAGCAGCGCCTCCCCTGAAGATGAGCAGTTCTTC
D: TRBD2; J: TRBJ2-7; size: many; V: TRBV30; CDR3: CAWKRGILAREQYF; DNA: TGTGCCTGGAAAAGGGGCATACTAGCGCGCGAGCAGTACTTC
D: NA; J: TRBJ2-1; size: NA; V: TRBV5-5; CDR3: CASSFHSGQFF; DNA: TGTGCCAGCAGCTTCCATTCAGGGCAGTTCTTC
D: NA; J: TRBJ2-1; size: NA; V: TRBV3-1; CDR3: CASSQRGLAYNEQFF; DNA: TGTGCCAGCAGCCAGAGGGGGTTGGCCTACAATGAGCAGTTCTTC
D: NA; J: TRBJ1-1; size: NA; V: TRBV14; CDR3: CASSQEPRGGNTEAFF; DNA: TGTGCCAGCAGCCAAGAGCCCCGGGGGGGGAACACTGAAGCTTTCTTT
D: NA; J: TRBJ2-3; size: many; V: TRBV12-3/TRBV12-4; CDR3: CASSLVQITDTQYF; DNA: TGTGCCAGCAGTTTAGTTCAGATCACAGATACGCAGTATTTT
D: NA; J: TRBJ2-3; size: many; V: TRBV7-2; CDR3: CASARLKGSGTDTQYF; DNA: TGTGCCAGCGCTCGGTTGAAGGGGAGCGGGACAGATACGCAGTATTTT
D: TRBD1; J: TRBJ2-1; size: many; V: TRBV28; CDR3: CASSLRDRVQNEQFF; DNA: TGTGCCAGCAGTCTCCGGGACAGGGTCCAAAATGAGCAGTTCTTC
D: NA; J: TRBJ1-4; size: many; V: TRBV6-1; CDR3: CASSEAAGADEKLFF; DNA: TGTGCCAGCAGTGAAGCGGCAGGCGCAGATGAAAAACTGTTTTTT
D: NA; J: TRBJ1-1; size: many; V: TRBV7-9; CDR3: CASSLDSGQGTEAFF; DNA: TGTGCCAGCAGCTTAGATTCAGGGCAAGGGACTGAAGCTTTCTTT
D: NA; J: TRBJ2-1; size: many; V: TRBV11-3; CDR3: CASSWGRLGNEQFF; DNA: TGTGCCAGCAGCTGGGGGCGTTTAGGCAATGAGCAGTTCTTC
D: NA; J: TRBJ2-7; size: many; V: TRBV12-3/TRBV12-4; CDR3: CASSPGVSYEQYF; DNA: TGTGCCAGCAGTCCTGGGGTGAGTTACGAGCAGTACTTC
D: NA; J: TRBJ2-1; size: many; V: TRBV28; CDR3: CASSPWGHEQFF; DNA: TGTGCCAGCAGTCCCTGGGGACATGAGCAGTTCTTC
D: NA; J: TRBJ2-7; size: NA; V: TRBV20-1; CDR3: CSSKRTGSGYEQYF; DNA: TGCAGTTCAAAGCGTACAGGGAGCGGCTACGAGCAGTACTTC
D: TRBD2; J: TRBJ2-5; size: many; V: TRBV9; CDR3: CASSAGLAGGEQETQYF; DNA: TGTGCCAGCAGCGCTGGACTAGCGGGAGGGGAGCAAGAGACCCAGTACTTC
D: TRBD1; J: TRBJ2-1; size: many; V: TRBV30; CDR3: CAEGAQNEQFF; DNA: TGTGCCGAGGGGGCCCAGAATGAGCAGTTCTTC
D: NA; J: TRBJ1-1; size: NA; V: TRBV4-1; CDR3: CASSQYRSKNTEAFF; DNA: TGCGCCAGCAGCCAATATCGCAGCAAGAACACTGAAGCTTTCTTT
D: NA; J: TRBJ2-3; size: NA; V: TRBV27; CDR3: CASSLRQFVTDTQYF; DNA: TGTGCCAGCAGTTTAAGACAGTTCGTCACAGATACGCAGTATTTT
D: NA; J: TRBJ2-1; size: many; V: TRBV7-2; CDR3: CASSLEAPTHKFF; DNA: TGTGCCAGCAGCTTAGAGGCCCCCACTCACAAGTTCTTC
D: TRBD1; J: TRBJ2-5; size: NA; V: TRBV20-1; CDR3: CSARDSQGSQETQYF; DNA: TGCAGTGCTAGAGATTCACAGGGGAGCCAAGAGACCCAGTACTTC
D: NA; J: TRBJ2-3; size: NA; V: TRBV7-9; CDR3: CASSQSPPTRDLTNTQYF; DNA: TGTGCCAGCAGCCAAAGCCCCCCAACTAGGGATTTGACAAATACGCAGTATTTT
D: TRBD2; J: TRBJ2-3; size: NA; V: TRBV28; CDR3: CASSLFSAGGTGTQYF; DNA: TGTGCCAGCAGTTTATTTTCAGCGGGAGGCACAGGTACGCAGTATTTT
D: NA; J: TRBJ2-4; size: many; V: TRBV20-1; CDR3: CSNLYELPGKNIQYF; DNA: TGCAGTAACTTATACGAGCTGCCAGGCAAAAACATTCAGTACTTC
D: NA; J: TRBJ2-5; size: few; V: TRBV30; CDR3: CASSRGSISETQYF; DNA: TGTGCCAGCTCCAGGGGATCGATATCGGAGACCCAGTACTTC
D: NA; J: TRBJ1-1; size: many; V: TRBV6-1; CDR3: CASSERRTSGEAFF; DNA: TGTGCCAGCAGTGAAAGGAGGACTTCTGGTGAAGCTTTCTTT
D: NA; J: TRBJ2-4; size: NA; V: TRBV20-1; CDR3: CSARDEGRRIATNIQYF; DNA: TGCAGTGCTAGAGATGAGGGACGGAGGATAGCCACAAACATTCAGTACTTC